What follows are 14 T cell receptor beta chains derived from one specimen sequenced in a study of T cell repertoires in cytomegalovirus infection. The antigens these receptors bind are not known. TCRdb re-called the reads with MiXCR, one entry per CDR3 protein. The sample lists approximately 310,000 distinct CDR3 sequences, about 25% occurring once. The sequenced sample was cultured PBMCs, obtained from culture after CMV antigen stimulation. Receptors were obtained from a human donor in good health (CMV status not recorded). Some clones in this sample may be carry-over from other donors' samples.

This clonotype was seen more than once but under ten times. V is TRBV27 and J is TRBJ1-5; no definite D call. The V and J ends lost 7 bases and 7 bases respectively, with 20 bases between them. Germline loops: CDR1 MNHEY, CDR2 SMNVEV (reference sequence). The CDR3 is 15 residues long. CDR3 loop: CASKASSLAGQPQHF. The CDR3, as DNA: TGTGCCAGCAAAGCTTCCTCTCTGGCTGGACAGCCCCAGCATTTT.

The genes are TRBV19 and TRBJ1-5; tentative D call: TRBD1 (5 bases). The CDR3 covers 15 residues. The V end lost 7 bases, the J end lost 0 bases, and 13 bases lay between the germline ends. Germline-derived CDR1 and CDR2 are LNHDA and SQIVND (reference sequence). The CDR3 loop reads CASNGWGNSNQPQHF. CDR3 DNA: TGTGCCAGTAACGGGTGGGGGAATAGCAATCAGCCCCAGCATTTT.

This clonotype was observed a few times. The chain employs TRBV10-3 and TRBJ2-3; tentative D call: TRBD2 (6 bases). Trimming removed 6 bases at V and 1 base at J, with 14 bases between. The CDR3 consists of 15 residues. The V gene's germline CDR1 is ENHRY and CDR2 SYGVKD. CDR3 protein: CAIRSESGRTDTQYF. The CDR3 coding sequence is TGTGCCATCAGGTCCGAGAGCGGGCGCACAGATACGCAGTATTTT.

This clonotype occurred a few times. The chain joins TRBV19 to TRBJ1-5, with 10 bases lining up with TRBD1. Germline CDR1 and CDR2: LNHDA and SQIVND (reference sequence). V was pared by 6 bases and J by 0 bases, with 5 bases of the junction left unmatched. The CDR3 is 16 amino acids. The CDR3 reads CASRDRGGYSNQPQHF. Here the CDR3 DNA reads TGTGCCAGTAGGGACAGGGGGGGATATAGCAATCAGCCCCAGCATTTT.

V is TRBV10-3 and J is TRBJ2-1; 8 bases are shared with TRBD1. The CDR3 extends over 15 amino acids. From germline, CDR1 is ENHRY and CDR2 SYGVKD. With V trimmed by 5 bases and J by 5 bases, 8 bases remained unmatched. The CDR3 sequence: CAISHGQGDNNEQFF. In DNA form, the CDR3 reads TGTGCCATCAGTCACGGACAGGGCGATAACAATGAGCAGTTCTTC.

This clonotype was counted a few times. The CDR3 DNA follows: TGTGCCAGCAGCTTAGTGTGGGAGGACTCATACGAGCAGTACTTC. Amino acids: CASSLVWEDSYEQYF. The V gene is TRBV7-2, the J gene TRBJ2-7; D might be TRBD2 (6 bases). The germline V gene encodes CDR1 SGHTA and CDR2 FQGNSA. V lost 1 base to trimming and J lost 4 bases, with 14 bases between them. CDR3 length: 15 amino acids.

About this clonotype itself: A much larger clone sits a single nucleotide away, making a read error possible. This CDR3 reads CASSLVWSETIYF. The CDR3 coding sequence is TGTGCCAGCAGCTTAGTGTGGTCGGAAACCATATATTTT. The J gene is TRBJ1-3, the V gene TRBV7-2, with D hard to call. Germline assignment: CDR1 SGHTA and CDR2 FQGNSA. Trimming stripped 1 base from V and 10 bases from J, with 11 bases between. This CDR3 contains 13 residues.

At least ten counts were recorded for this clonotype. The rearrangement uses TRBV7-2 and TRBJ2-1; TRBD2 matches 9 bases. With V trimmed by 3 bases and J by 15 bases, 12 bases remained unmatched. CDR1 and CDR2 (germline): SGHTA, FQGNSA. The CDR3 extends over 14 amino acids. The CDR3 DNA is TGTGCCAGCAGCTTGGTTGGGATAGCGGGAGAATGGTTCTTC. As protein: CASSLVGIAGEWFF.

The chain combines TRBV29-1 with TRBJ2-3; perhaps TRBD2 as D (5 bases). Trimming cost V 6 bases and J 5 bases, with 21 bases left between them. The CDR3 sequence is 15 residues long. Germline loops: CDR1 SQVTM, CDR2 ANQGSEA. The CDR3 here is CSVMGTSGGRDTQYF. Here the CDR3 DNA reads TGCAGCGTGATGGGAACCAGCGGAGGCCGAGATACGCAGTATTTT.

There are a few counts of this clonotype. The chain uses TRBV3-1 and TRBJ2-1; 9 bases are shared with TRBD1. Germline CDR1 and CDR2: LGHDT and YNNKEL (reference sequence). V lost 4 bases and J lost 8; bases outside the gene matches: 9. The CDR3 is made up of 15 amino acids. The CDR3 is CASSPGTGNVHEQFF. The CDR3 region has the DNA TGTGCCAGCAGCCCAGGGACAGGGAACGTACATGAGCAGTTCTTC.

The chain links TRBV7-2 to TRBJ2-3; TRBD1 might be the D (5 bases). The CDR3 is 14 amino acids. Deletions cut 5 bases from V and 6 bases from J, with 15 bases between. Germline loops: CDR1 SGHTA, CDR2 FQGNSA. Here the CDR3 reads CASSPQWGADTQYF. The CDR3, as DNA: TGTGCCAGCAGCCCCCAATGGGGCGCCGATACGCAGTATTTT.

The rearrangement uses TRBV10-3 and TRBJ1-5; D is uncertain. V shed 0 bases and J shed 3 bases, with 9 bases lying between them. The CDR3 extends over 15 amino acids. Germline assignment: CDR1 ENHRY and CDR2 SYGVKD. The CDR3, as DNA: TGTGCCATCAGTGAGTCTGGGGATGACAATCAGCCCCAGCATTTT. Protein product: CAISESGDDNQPQHF.

This clonotype appeared a few times. In DNA form, the CDR3 reads TGTGCCAGTAACGATCAGGGAAGGGAGACCCAGTACTTC. Translation gives CASNDQGRETQYF. The chain couples TRBV19 to TRBJ2-5; TRBD1 might be the D (5 bases). The CDR3 consists of 13 residues. V was clipped by 7 bases and J by 5 bases, with 14 bases between them. Germline CDR1 LNHDA, CDR2 SQIVND (reference sequence).

This clonotype came up a few times. The CDR3 protein is CASTNRRQGDTGELFF. The CDR3 DNA reads as TGTGCCAGCACCAACAGGCGGCAGGGTGACACCGGGGAGCTGTTTTTT. The chain is built from TRBV3-1 and TRBJ2-2; D is perhaps TRBD1 (5 bases). The V end was cut by 7 bases, the J end by 3 bases, with 18 bases between. The CDR3 loop spans 16 amino acids. The germline CDR1 and CDR2 sequences are LGHDT and YNNKEL (reference sequence).